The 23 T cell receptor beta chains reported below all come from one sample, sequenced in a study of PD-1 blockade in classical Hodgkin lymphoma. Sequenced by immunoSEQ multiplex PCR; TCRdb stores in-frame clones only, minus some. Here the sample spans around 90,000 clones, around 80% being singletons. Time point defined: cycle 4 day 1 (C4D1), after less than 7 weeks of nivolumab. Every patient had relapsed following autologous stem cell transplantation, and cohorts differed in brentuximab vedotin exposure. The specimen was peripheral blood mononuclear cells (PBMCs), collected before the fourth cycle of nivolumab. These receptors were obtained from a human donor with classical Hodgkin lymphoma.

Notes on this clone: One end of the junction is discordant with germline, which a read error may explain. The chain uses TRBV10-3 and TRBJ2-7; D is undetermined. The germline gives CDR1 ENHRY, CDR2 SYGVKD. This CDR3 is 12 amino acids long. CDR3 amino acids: CAISESTGSATF. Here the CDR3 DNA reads TGTGCCATCAGTGAGTCGACTGGCAGCGCTACCTTC.

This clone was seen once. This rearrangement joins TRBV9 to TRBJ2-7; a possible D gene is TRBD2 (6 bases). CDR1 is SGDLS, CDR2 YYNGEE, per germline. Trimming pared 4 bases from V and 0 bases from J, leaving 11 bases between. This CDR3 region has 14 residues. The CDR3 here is CASSPSGGSYEQYF. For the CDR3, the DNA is TGTGCCAGCAGCCCCTCCGGGGGCTCCTACGAGCAGTACTTC.

In DNA, the CDR3 is TGTGCCAGCAGCGTAGGGGGACACCAGCTTGGGGGCTACGCAACTAATGAAAAACTGTTTTTT. Its translation is CASSVGGHQLGGYATNEKLFF. The gene calls are TRBV9 and TRBJ1-4, with D maybe TRBD1 (6 bases). CDR3 length: 21 amino acids. The germline V and J ends were trimmed by 0 bases and 0 bases, with 24 bases remaining between them. The germline gives CDR1 SGDLS, CDR2 YYNGEE.

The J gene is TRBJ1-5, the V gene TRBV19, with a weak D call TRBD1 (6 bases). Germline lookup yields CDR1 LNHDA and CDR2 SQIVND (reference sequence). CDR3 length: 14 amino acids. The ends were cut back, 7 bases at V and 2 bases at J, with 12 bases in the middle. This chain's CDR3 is CASKDRPGNQPQHF. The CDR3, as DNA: TGTGCCAGTAAAGACAGGCCAGGCAATCAGCCCCAGCATTTT.

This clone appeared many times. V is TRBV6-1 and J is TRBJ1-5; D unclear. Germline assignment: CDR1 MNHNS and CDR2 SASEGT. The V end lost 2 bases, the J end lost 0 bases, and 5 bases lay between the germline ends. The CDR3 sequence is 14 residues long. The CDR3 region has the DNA TGTGCCAGCAGTGAACGATTTAGCAATCAGCCCCAGCATTTT. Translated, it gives CASSERFSNQPQHF.

CDR3 region: CASSESGFRYNEQFF. For the CDR3, the DNA is TGTGCCAGCAGTGAAAGCGGGTTTAGGTACAATGAGCAGTTCTTC. The gene calls are TRBV2 and TRBJ2-1; TRBD2 might be the D (6 bases). The CDR3 sequence is 15 residues long. The ends were cut back, 2 bases at V and 4 bases at J, with 12 bases in the middle. The V gene's germline CDR1 is SNHLY and CDR2 FYNNEI.

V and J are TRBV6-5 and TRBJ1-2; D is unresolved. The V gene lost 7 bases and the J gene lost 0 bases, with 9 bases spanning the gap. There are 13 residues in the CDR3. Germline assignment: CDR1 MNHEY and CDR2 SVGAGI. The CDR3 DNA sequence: TGTGCCAGCAAACGACGGGCTAACTATGGCTACACCTTC. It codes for CASKRRANYGYTF.

This CDR3 reads CASSEVSPTYEQYF. CDR3 DNA sequence: TGTGCCAGCAGTGAGGTTTCGCCTACCTACGAGCAGTACTTC. This chain connects TRBV6-1 to TRBJ2-7; D ambiguous. This CDR3 has 14 residues. Germline-derived CDR1 and CDR2 are MNHNS and SASEGT. The germline V and J ends were trimmed by 3 bases and 2 bases, with 11 bases remaining between them.

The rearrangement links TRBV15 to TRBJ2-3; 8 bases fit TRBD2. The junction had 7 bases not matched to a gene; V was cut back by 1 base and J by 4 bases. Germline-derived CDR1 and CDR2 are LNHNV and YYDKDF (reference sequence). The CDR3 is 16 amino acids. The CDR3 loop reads CATSRGSGSRSDTQYF. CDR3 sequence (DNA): TGTGCCACCAGCAGAGGCAGCGGGAGTAGGTCAGATACGCAGTATTTT.

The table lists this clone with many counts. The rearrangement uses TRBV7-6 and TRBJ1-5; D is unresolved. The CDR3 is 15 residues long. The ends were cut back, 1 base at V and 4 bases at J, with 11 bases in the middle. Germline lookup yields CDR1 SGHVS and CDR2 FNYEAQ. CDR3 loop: CASSLGNVGNQPQHF. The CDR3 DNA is TGTGCCAGCAGCTTAGGTAACGTGGGAAATCAGCCCCAGCATTTT.

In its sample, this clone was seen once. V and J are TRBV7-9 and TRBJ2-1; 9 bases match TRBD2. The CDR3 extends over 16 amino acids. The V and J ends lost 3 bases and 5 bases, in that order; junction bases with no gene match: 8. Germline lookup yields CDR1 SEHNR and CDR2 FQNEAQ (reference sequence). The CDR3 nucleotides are TGTGCCAGCAGCTTGGGGGCGGGACTAGCCAACAATGAGCAGTTCTTC. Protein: CASSLGAGLANNEQFF.

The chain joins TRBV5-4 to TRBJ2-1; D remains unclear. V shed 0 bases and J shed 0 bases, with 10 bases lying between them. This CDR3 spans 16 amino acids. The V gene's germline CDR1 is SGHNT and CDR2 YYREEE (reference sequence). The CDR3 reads CASSLDGQNSYNEQFF. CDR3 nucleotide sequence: TGTGCCAGCAGCTTGGACGGGCAGAACTCCTACAATGAGCAGTTCTTC.

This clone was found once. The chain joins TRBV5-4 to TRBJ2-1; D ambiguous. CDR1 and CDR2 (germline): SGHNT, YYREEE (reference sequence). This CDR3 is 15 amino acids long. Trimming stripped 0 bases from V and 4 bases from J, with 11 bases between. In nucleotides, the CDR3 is TGTGCCAGCAGCTTGGGAGTAGAGACTTACAATGAGCAGTTCTTC. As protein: CASSLGVETYNEQFF.

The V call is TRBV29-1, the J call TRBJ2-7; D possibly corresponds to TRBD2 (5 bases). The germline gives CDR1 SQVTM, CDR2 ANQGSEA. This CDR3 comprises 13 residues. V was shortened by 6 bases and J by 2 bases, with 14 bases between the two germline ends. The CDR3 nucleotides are TGCAGCGTCCTCGGGGAGCGGCCCTACGAGCAGTACTTC. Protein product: CSVLGERPYEQYF.

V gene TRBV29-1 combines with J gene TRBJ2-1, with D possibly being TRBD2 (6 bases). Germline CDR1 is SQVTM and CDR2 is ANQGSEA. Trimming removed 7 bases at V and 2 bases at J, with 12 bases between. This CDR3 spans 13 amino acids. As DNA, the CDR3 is TGCAGCGGATCCGGGACTCCCTACAATGAGCAGTTCTTC. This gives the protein CSGSGTPYNEQFF.

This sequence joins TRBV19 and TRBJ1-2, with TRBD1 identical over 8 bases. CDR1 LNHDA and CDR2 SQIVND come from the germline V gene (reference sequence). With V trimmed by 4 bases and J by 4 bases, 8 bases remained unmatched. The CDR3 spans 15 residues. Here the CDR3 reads CASSTGQGSGYGYTF. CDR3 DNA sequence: TGTGCCAGTAGTACCGGACAGGGAAGCGGCTATGGCTACACCTTC.

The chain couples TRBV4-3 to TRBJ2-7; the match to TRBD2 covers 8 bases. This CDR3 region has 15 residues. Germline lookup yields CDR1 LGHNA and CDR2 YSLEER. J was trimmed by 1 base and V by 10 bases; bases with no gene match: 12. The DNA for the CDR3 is TGCGCCATCTGTAAGCGGGAGACGGCATCCTACGAGCAGTACTTC. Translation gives CAICKRETASYEQYF.

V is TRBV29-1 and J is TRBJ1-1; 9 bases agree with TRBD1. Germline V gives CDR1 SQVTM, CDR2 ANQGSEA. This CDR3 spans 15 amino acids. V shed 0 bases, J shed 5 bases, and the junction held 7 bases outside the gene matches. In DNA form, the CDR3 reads TGCAGCGTTGAAGAGAACAGGGGGCGCTGGACTGAAGCTTTCTTT. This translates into CSVEENRGRWTEAFF.

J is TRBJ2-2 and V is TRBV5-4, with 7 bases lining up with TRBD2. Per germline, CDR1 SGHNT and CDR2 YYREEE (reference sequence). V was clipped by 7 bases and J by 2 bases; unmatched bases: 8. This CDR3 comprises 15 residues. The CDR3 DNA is TGTGCCAGCTCCTCGGGCGGGAGTAACACCGGGGAGCTGTTTTTT. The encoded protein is CASSSGGSNTGELFF. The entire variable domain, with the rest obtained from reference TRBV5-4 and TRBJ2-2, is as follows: ETGVTQSPTHLIKTRGQQVTLRCSSQSGHNTVSWYQQALGQGPQFIFQYYREEENGRGNFPPRFSGLQFPNYSSELNVNALELDDSALYLCASSSGGSNTGELFFGEGSRLTVL.

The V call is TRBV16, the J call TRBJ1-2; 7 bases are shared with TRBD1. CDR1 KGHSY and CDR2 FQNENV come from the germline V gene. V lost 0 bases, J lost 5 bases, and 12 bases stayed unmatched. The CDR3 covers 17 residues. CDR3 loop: CASSQSLDRARRYGYTF. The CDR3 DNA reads TGTGCCAGCAGCCAATCTCTCGACAGGGCTCGACGGTATGGCTACACCTTC. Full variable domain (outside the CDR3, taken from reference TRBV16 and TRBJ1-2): GEEVAQTPKHLVRGEGQKAKLYCAPIKGHSYVFWYQQVLKNEFKFLISFQNENVFDETGMPKERFSAKCLPNSPCSLEIQATKLEDSAVYFCASSQSLDRARRYGYTFGSGTRLTVV.

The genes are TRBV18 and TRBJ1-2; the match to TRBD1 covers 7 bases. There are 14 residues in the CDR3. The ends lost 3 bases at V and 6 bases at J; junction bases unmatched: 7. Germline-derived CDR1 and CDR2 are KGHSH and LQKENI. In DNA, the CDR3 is TGTGCCAGCTCACCCCGGGACAGTCGAGATGGCTACACCTTC. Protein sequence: CASSPRDSRDGYTF.

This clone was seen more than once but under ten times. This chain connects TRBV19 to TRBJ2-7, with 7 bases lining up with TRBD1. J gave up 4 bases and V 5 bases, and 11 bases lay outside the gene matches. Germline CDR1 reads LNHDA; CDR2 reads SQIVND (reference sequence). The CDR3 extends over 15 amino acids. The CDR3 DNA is TGTGCCAGTAGTTCTTCTTCGACAGGGAAATACGAGCAGTACTTC. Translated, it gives CASSSSSTGKYEQYF.

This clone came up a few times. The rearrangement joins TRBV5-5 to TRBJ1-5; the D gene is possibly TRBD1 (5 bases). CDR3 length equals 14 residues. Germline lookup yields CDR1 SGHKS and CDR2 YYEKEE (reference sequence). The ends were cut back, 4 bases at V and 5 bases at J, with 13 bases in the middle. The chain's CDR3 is CASSTGQGDQPQHF. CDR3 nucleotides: TGTGCCAGCAGCACCGGGCAGGGTGATCAGCCCCAGCATTTT.